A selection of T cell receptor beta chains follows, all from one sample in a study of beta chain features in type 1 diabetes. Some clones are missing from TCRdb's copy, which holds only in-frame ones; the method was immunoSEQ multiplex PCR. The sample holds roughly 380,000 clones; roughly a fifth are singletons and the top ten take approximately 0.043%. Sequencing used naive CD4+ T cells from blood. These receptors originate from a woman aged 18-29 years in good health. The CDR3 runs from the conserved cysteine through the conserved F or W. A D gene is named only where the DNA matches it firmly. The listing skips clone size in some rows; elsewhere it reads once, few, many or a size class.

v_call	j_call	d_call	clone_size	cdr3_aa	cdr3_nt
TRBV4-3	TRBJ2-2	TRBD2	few	CASSRREAGDTGELFF	TGCGCCAGCAGCCGCCGTGAAGCGGGGGACACCGGGGAGCTGTTTTTT
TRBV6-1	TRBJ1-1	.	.	CASREGATEAFF	TGTGCCAGCCGGGAGGGTGCCACTGAAGCTTTCTTT
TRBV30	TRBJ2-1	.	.	CAWSAHRDGEQFF	TGTGCCTGGAGTGCCCACAGGGATGGTGAGCAGTTCTTC
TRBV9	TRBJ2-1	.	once	CASSVGTASSYNEQFF	TGTGCCAGCAGCGTAGGTACTGCGAGCTCCTACAATGAGCAGTTCTTC
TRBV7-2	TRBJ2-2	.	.	CASSRLQHTGELFF	TGTGCCAGCAGCCGACTCCAGCACACCGGGGAGCTGTTTTTT
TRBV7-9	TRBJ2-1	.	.	CASSPMAGYNEQFF	TGTGCCAGCAGCCCGATGGCGGGATACAATGAGCAGTTCTTC
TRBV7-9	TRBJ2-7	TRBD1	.	CASSPPPGRGSSYEQYF	TGTGCCAGCAGCCCCCCGCCGGGCAGGGGGAGCTCCTACGAGCAGTACTTC
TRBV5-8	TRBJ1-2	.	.	CASSTRGYYGYTF	TGTGCCAGCAGCACCCGGGGGTACTATGGCTACACCTTC
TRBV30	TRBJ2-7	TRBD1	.	CAWSIQGAYEQYF	TGTGCCTGGAGCATACAGGGGGCCTACGAGCAGTACTTC
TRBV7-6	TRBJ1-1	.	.	CASSPQWNTEAFF	TGTGCCAGCAGCCCCCAGTGGAACACTGAAGCTTTCTTT
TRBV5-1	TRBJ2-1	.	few	CASSRTGGYYNEQFF	TGCGCCAGCAGCCGCACGGGGGGCTACTACAATGAGCAGTTCTTC
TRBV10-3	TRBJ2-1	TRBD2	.	CAIRVAGTNYNEQFF	TGTGCCATCAGGGTAGCGGGTACAAACTACAATGAGCAGTTCTTC
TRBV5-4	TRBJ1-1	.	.	CASSLGGTMNTEAFF	TGTGCCAGCAGCTTAGGCGGGACCATGAACACTGAAGCTTTCTTT
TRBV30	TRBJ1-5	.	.	CAWSGGAVGQPQHF	TGTGCCTGGAGTGGCGGGGCCGTCGGACAGCCCCAGCATTTT
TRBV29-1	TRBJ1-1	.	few	CSVAATAPVSEAFF	TGCAGCGTTGCAGCGACAGCCCCCGTCTCTGAAGCTTTCTTT
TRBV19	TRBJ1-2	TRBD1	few	CASRNWDRGASNYGYTF	TGTGCCAGTAGGAACTGGGACAGGGGTGCATCTAACTATGGCTACACCTTC
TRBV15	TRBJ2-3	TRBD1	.	CATSRGQGGTDTQYF	TGTGCCACCAGCAGAGGACAGGGGGGCACAGATACGCAGTATTTT
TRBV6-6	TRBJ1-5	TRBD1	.	CASSYPGQGSNQPQHF	TGTGCCAGCAGTTACCCAGGACAGGGGAGCAATCAGCCCCAGCATTTT
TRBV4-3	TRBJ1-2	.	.	CASSHGLGMLANYGYTF	TGCGCCAGCAGCCACGGACTGGGGATGTTAGCTAACTATGGCTACACCTTC
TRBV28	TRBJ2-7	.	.	CASSLRDNEQYF	TGTGCCAGCAGTCTCCGGGACAACGAGCAGTACTTC
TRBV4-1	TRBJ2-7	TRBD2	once	CASSSFPRGGRYEQYF	TGCGCCAGCAGCTCGTTCCCGCGGGGGGGCCGCTACGAGCAGTACTTC
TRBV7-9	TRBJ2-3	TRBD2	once	CASSLRRELQYF	TGTGCCAGCAGCTTAAGGCGGGAGTTGCAGTATTTT
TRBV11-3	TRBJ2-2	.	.	CASSPSGGTGELFF	TGTGCCAGCAGCCCCTCAGGAGGGACCGGGGAGCTGTTTTTT
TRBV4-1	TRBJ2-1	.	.	CASSQAVAGRGEQFF	TGCGCCAGCAGCCAGGCGGTTGCGGGGCGAGGTGAGCAGTTCTTC
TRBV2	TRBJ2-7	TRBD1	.	CASSATHGTGAYEQYF	TGTGCCAGCAGTGCTACGCATGGGACAGGGGCCTACGAGCAGTACTTC
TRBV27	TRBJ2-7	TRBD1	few	CASSSGQPTYEQYF	TGTGCCAGCAGTTCGGGACAGCCCACCTACGAGCAGTACTTC
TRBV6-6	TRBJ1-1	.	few	CASSHRDTRTEAFF	TGTGCCAGCAGTCATCGGGACACAAGAACTGAAGCTTTCTTT
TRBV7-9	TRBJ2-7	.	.	CASSSTMATYEQYF	TGTGCCAGCAGCTCCACAATGGCCACCTACGAGCAGTACTTC
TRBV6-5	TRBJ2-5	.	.	CASSWAQGRETQYF	TGTGCCAGCAGTTGGGCCCAGGGTCGGGAGACCCAGTACTTC
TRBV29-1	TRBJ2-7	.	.	CSVEGRDYEQYF	TGCAGCGTTGAGGGCAGGGACTACGAGCAGTACTTC
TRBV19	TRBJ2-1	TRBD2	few	CASSAVWLAGVRYNEQFF	TGTGCCAGTAGTGCAGTCTGGCTAGCGGGAGTGAGATACAATGAGCAGTTCTTC
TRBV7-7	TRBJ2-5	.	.	CASSGGTGKETQYF	TGTGCTAGCAGCGGGGGGACAGGGAAAGAGACCCAGTACTTC
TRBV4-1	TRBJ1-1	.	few	CASSQDDWREAFF	TGCGCCAGCAGCCAAGATGATTGGAGGGAAGCTTTCTTT
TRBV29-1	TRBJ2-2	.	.	CSVGGTLNTGELFF	TGCAGCGTTGGAGGGACTCTAAACACCGGGGAGCTGTTTTTT